What follows are 30 T cell receptor beta chains derived from one specimen sequenced in a study of T cell changes during pregnancy in multiple sclerosis. Data came from immunoSEQ multiplex PCR; TCRdb stores just in-frame clones and leaves some out. The sample consists of approximately 92,000 clones, roughly nine tenths of them appearing once. This specimen was peripheral blood, taken in the first trimester of pregnancy. These receptors were taken from a female donor with multiple sclerosis, enrolled in a pregnancy study.

The CDR3 sequence: CASSFSFSGKQFF. The CDR3 DNA reads TGTGCCAGCAGCTTTTCTTTCTCAGGGAAGCAGTTCTTC. The rearrangement uses TRBV7-2 and TRBJ2-1, with D possibly matching TRBD1 (5 bases). The length of the CDR3 is 13 residues. Germline V CDR1 and CDR2: SGHTA, FQGNSA. V shed 3 bases and J shed 11 bases, with 14 bases lying between them.

The genes are TRBV10-1 and TRBJ1-4, with D perhaps TRBD1 (5 bases). Germline CDR1 is WNHNN and CDR2 is SYGVQD (reference sequence). V was shortened by 10 bases and J by 0 bases, with 21 bases between the two germline ends. This CDR3 is 17 amino acids long. CDR3 bases: TGCGCCACTTATGACAGTCCTACAAGTGCAACTAATGAAAAACTGTTTTTT. Protein product: CATYDSPTSATNEKLFF.

The chain carries TRBV27 and TRBJ2-7, with D uncertain. Trimming removed 6 bases at V and 3 bases at J, with 12 bases between. This CDR3 has 13 amino acids. The V gene's germline CDR1 is MNHEY and CDR2 SMNVEV (reference sequence). For the CDR3, the DNA is TGTGCCAGCAGCCGAGCCCCTAGCTACGAGCAGTACTTC. It specifies CASSRAPSYEQYF.

The rearrangement links TRBV2 to TRBJ1-1; D gene unclear. V was clipped by 9 bases and J by 1 base, with 12 bases between them. From germline, CDR1 is SNHLY and CDR2 FYNNEI. The CDR3 length is 13 residues. This chain's CDR3 is CASSEPWNTEAFF. CDR3 nucleotides: TGTGCCAGTAGCGAACCATGGAACACTGAAGCTTTCTTT.

CDR3 in amino acids: CAISETGGHLTDTQYF. For the CDR3, the DNA is TGTGCCATCAGTGAGACAGGGGGGCATCTCACAGATACGCAGTATTTT. The V call is TRBV10-3, the J call TRBJ2-3; TRBD1 aligns across 8 bases. Germline V lookup: CDR1 ENHRY, CDR2 SYGVKD. J was trimmed by 2 bases and V by 2 bases; bases with no gene match: 6. The CDR3 runs 16 residues.

The chain employs TRBV5-4 and TRBJ2-7; D unresolved. The CDR3 consists of 13 residues. Germline V gives CDR1 SGHNT, CDR2 YYREEE (reference sequence). Trimming shortened V by 2 bases and J by 3 bases, and 9 bases separated the two germline ends. The CDR3 spells CASSFGDVYEQYF. CDR3 nucleotides: TGTGCCAGCAGCTTCGGAGACGTCTACGAGCAGTACTTC.

The chain recombines TRBV7-2 with TRBJ1-5; D may be TRBD1 (6 bases). The V end lost 5 bases, the J end lost 3 bases, and 11 bases lay between the germline ends. This CDR3 has 14 residues. Germline V gives CDR1 SGHTA, CDR2 FQGNSA. The CDR3: CASSLRGLNQPQHF. The CDR3 DNA reads as TGTGCCAGCAGCCTCAGGGGTCTCAATCAGCCCCAGCATTTT.

The rearrangement uses TRBV27 and TRBJ2-7; TRBD2 matches 12 bases. The V gene's germline CDR1 is MNHEY and CDR2 SMNVEV (reference sequence). The CDR3 spans 13 residues. V was pared by 9 bases and J by 9 bases, with 9 bases of the junction left unmatched. CDR3 nucleotides: TGTGCCAGTAGACTAGCGGGAGCGTCGGGGCAGTACTTC. Translating it yields CASRLAGASGQYF.

V and J are TRBV7-2 and TRBJ2-7; 12 bases align to TRBD2. The ends lost 5 bases at V and 5 bases at J; junction bases unmatched: 13. This CDR3 is built from 17 residues. CDR1 and CDR2 from the germline V gene are SGHTA and FQGNSA. The CDR3 protein is CASSPRLAGGPVDEQYF. The CDR3 DNA reads TGTGCCAGCAGCCCCCGCCTAGCGGGAGGGCCGGTCGACGAGCAGTACTTC. Looking up the rest from reference TRBV7-2 and TRBJ2-7 gives the full variable domain: GAGVSQSPSNKVTEKGKDVELRCDPISGHTALYWYRQSLGQGLEFLIYFQGNSAPDKSGLPSDRFSAERTGGSVSTLTIQRTQQEDSAVYLCASSPRLAGGPVDEQYFGPGTRLTVT.

This sequence joins TRBV6-1 and TRBJ1-5, with D unresolved. Trimming pared 4 bases from V and 0 bases from J, leaving 7 bases between. Looked up from germline, CDR1 is MNHNS and CDR2 is SASEGT. The length of the CDR3 is 14 residues. CDR3 residues: CASSVRGSNQPQHF. CDR3 sequence (DNA): TGTGCCAGCAGTGTGCGGGGTAGCAATCAGCCCCAGCATTTT.

The chain carries TRBV2 and TRBJ2-3; 8 nucleotides agree with TRBD1. This CDR3 is 15 amino acids long. Germline lookup yields CDR1 SNHLY and CDR2 FYNNEI. V was pared by 5 bases and J by 3 bases, with 7 bases of the junction left unmatched. CDR3 region: CASSFRTGRTDTQYF. In DNA form, the CDR3 reads TGTGCCAGCAGTTTTAGGACAGGGAGAACAGATACGCAGTATTTT. The complete variable domain, with remaining parts taken from reference TRBV2 and TRBJ2-3, reads EPEVTQTPSHQVTQMGQEVILRCVPISNHLYFYWYRQILGQKVEFLVSFYNNEISEKSEIFDDQFSVERPDGSNFTLKIRSTKLEDSAMYFCASSFRTGRTDTQYFGPGTRLTVL.

V and J are TRBV21-1 and TRBJ2-3; the table's D call, TRBD1, was not checked against the DNA. TRBV21-1 is classified as a pseudogene. The CDR3 is 17 residues long. The CDR3 coding sequence is TGTGCCAGCAGCAAAAAGGACAGAGCGGAGGACACAGATACGCAGTATTTT. Translating it yields CASSKKDRAEDTDTQYF.

V gene TRBV7-2 combines with J gene TRBJ2-3; D uncertain. V dropped 1 base and J dropped 0 bases, with 5 bases sitting between them. The V gene's germline CDR1 is SGHTA and CDR2 FQGNSA. The CDR3 consists of 14 residues. For the CDR3, the DNA is TGTGCCAGCAGCTTAGGTCGTAGCACAGATACGCAGTATTTT. Its protein is CASSLGRSTDTQYF.

The chain uses TRBV6-6 and TRBJ1-5; TRBD1 agrees at 7 bases. V shed 5 bases and J 0 bases; nucleotides not matched to a gene: 7. Germline assignment: CDR1 MNHNY and CDR2 SVGAGI (reference sequence). There are 16 residues in the CDR3. The CDR3 reads CASSPDRAPSNQPQHF. As DNA, the CDR3 is TGTGCCAGCAGTCCCGACAGGGCCCCTAGCAATCAGCCCCAGCATTTT.

The J gene is TRBJ2-1, the V gene TRBV5-1, with D possibly being TRBD2 (6 bases). Germline V lookup: CDR1 SGHRS, CDR2 YFSETQ. The germline V and J ends were trimmed by 2 bases and 3 bases, with 12 bases remaining between them. This CDR3 is 15 amino acids long. CDR3 in amino acids: CASSFGGEVYNEQFF. In DNA, the CDR3 is TGCGCCAGCAGCTTTGGCGGGGAGGTCTACAATGAGCAGTTCTTC.

This clone was observed many times. CDR3 in DNA: TGTGCCAGCAGCGGGGACAATCCTGGCTACACCTTC. Its protein product is CASSGDNPGYTF. The chain is built from TRBV6-1 and TRBJ1-2, with a tentative D call TRBD1 (6 bases). Trimming removed 6 bases from V and 7 bases from J, with 12 bases in between. This CDR3 is 12 amino acids long. Germline assignment: CDR1 MNHNS and CDR2 SASEGT.

This chain joins TRBV27 and TRBJ1-1, with no clear D. The CDR3 covers 15 residues. V dropped 3 bases and J dropped 5 bases, with 16 bases sitting between them. The germline CDR1 and CDR2 sequences are MNHEY and SMNVEV (reference sequence). The CDR3, as DNA: TGTGCCAGCAGTTTTCTGCGCCGCGCGGGTACTGAAGCTTTCTTT. Protein sequence: CASSFLRRAGTEAFF.

The DNA for the CDR3 is TGTGCCAGTAAGGGGACAGAGCACTATGGCTACACCTTC. Its translation is CASKGTEHYGYTF. The rearrangement joins TRBV9 to TRBJ1-2, with TRBD1 identical over 7 bases. The length of the CDR3 is 13 residues. Trimming removed 8 bases from V and 3 bases from J; junction bases left unmatched: 7. Germline V CDR1 and CDR2: SGDLS, YYNGEE.

The V and J genes are TRBV9 and TRBJ2-1; 7 nucleotides agree with TRBD2. The CDR3 covers 13 residues. From germline, CDR1 is SGDLS and CDR2 YYNGEE. V lost 2 bases and J lost 9; bases outside the gene matches: 5. The CDR3 coding sequence is TGTGCCAGCAGCGTTACTAGCGAGGGTGAGCAGTTCTTC. Translation gives CASSVTSEGEQFF.

V usage is TRBV28 and J usage is TRBJ1-2; 7 nucleotides agree with TRBD1. The CDR3 consists of 14 residues. Germline CDR1 is MDHEN and CDR2 is SYDVKM. Trimming took 6 bases from V and 3 from J; bases not matched to a gene: 7. This chain's CDR3 is CASRGRGGDYGYTF. CDR3 in DNA: TGTGCCAGCAGGGGTCGAGGGGGCGACTATGGCTACACCTTC.

The chain carries TRBV9 and TRBJ2-1; 11 bases are shared with TRBD2. Germline-derived CDR1 and CDR2 are SGDLS and YYNGEE. Trimming cost V 4 bases and J 6 bases; bases outside gene matches: 3. The CDR3 loop spans 14 amino acids. The CDR3 region has the DNA TGTGCCAGCAGCTCTGGGACTAGCGGCAATGAGCAGTTCTTC. Protein sequence: CASSSGTSGNEQFF.

The chain is built from TRBV4-1 and TRBJ2-1, with 12 positions matching TRBD1. CDR3 length: 17 amino acids. Germline CDR1 is MGHRA and CDR2 is YSYEKL. V shed 0 bases, J shed 7 bases, and the junction held 7 bases outside the gene matches. The CDR3 reads CASSQDPGTGGNNEQFF. CDR3 nucleotides: TGCGCCAGCAGCCAAGATCCTGGGACAGGGGGCAATAATGAGCAGTTCTTC.

This chain connects TRBV2 to TRBJ2-2, with 8 bases identical to TRBD1. Germline lookup yields CDR1 SNHLY and CDR2 FYNNEI. CDR3 size: 14 residues. V was pared by 8 bases and J by 5 bases, with 7 bases of the junction left unmatched. CDR3 amino acids: CASGQGAWTGELFF. CDR3 sequence (DNA): TGTGCCAGCGGGCAGGGGGCTTGGACCGGGGAGCTGTTTTTT.

This clone has a handful of counts. The V gene is TRBV29-1, the J gene TRBJ1-1; 8 nucleotides agree with TRBD1. Germline lookup yields CDR1 SQVTM and CDR2 ANQGSEA. CDR3 size: 12 residues. V was clipped by 7 bases and J by 1 base; unmatched bases: 2. Here the CDR3 reads CSAGTGNTEAFF. The CDR3 DNA reads as TGCAGCGCCGGGACAGGGAACACTGAAGCTTTCTTT.

This clone was recorded at least ten times. The rearrangement uses TRBV27 and TRBJ1-5; 9 nucleotides match TRBD1. With 5 bases clipped from V and 2 bases from J, the junction kept 10 bases outside the gene matches. Germline CDR1 MNHEY, CDR2 SMNVEV (reference sequence). The CDR3 covers 17 residues. The chain's CDR3 is CASSANNRGQGNQPQHF. CDR3 sequence (DNA): TGTGCCAGCAGTGCTAATAACAGGGGGCAAGGCAATCAGCCCCAGCATTTT.

The chain is built from TRBV27 and TRBJ2-7; 9 nucleotides align to TRBD2. The germline V gene has CDR1 MNHEY and CDR2 SMNVEV (reference sequence). The V and J ends lost 6 bases and 5 bases, in that order; junction bases with no gene match: 11. CDR3 length: 15 amino acids. CDR3 nucleotide sequence: TGTGCCAGCAGCGACTTCTTAGCGGGAGCAAACGAGCAGTACTTC. Translation gives CASSDFLAGANEQYF.

The chain joins TRBV5-1 to TRBJ2-1; 12 bases map to TRBD2. V gave up 0 bases and J gave up 1 base; unmatched junction bases: 5. Germline V gene sequence: CDR1 SGHRS, CDR2 YFSETQ. The CDR3 is made up of 18 amino acids. DNA of the CDR3: TGCGCCAGCAGCTTGGGAAATCTAGCGGGGGGGTCCTACAATGAGCAGTTCTTC. This gives the protein CASSLGNLAGGSYNEQFF. Variable domain in full (rest from reference TRBV5-1 and TRBJ2-1): KAGVTQTPRYLIKTRGQQVTLSCSPISGHRSVSWYQQTPGQGLQFLFEYFSETQRNKGNFPGRFSGRQFSNSRSEMNVSTLELGDSALYLCASSLGNLAGGSYNEQFFGPGTRLTVL.

V and J are TRBV30 and TRBJ2-2; 10 nucleotides match TRBD2. The CDR3 runs 15 residues. Trimming at V came to 4 bases and at J to 6 bases, leaving 8 bases not matched to a gene. Per germline, CDR1 GTSNPN and CDR2 SVGIG (reference sequence). The CDR3 nucleotides are TGTGCCTGGATTTGGGCTAGCGGGAGATCCGGGGAGCTGTTTTTT. This encodes CAWIWASGRSGELFF.

The chain recombines TRBV5-1 with TRBJ2-6; D might be TRBD1 (5 bases). The CDR3 is 14 residues long. V gave up 7 bases and J gave up 0 bases, with 8 bases separating them. Germline V gives CDR1 SGHRS, CDR2 YFSETQ. The CDR3 DNA follows: TGCGCCAGCCGACAGACCTCTGGGGCCAACGTCCTGACTTTC. This sequence encodes CASRQTSGANVLTF.

This chain links TRBV5-6 with TRBJ2-2; the D is unclear. The CDR3 consists of 12 residues. Germline loops: CDR1 SGHDT, CDR2 YYEEEE. V lost 3 bases and J lost 4, with 4 bases in between. The CDR3 sequence: CASSSFTGELFF. CDR3 in DNA: TGTGCCAGCAGCTCGTTCACCGGGGAGCTGTTTTTT.